The 2 T cell receptor beta chains presented below share a single source sample, sequenced in a study of identical twins. TCRdb called the 5' RACE reads again in MiXCR, with one record for every CDR3 protein. Among 650,000 to 800,000 distinct CDR3 sequences, roughly 8% were seen once, and the ten largest hold approximately 0.89%. Another study also made use of these data, one on yellow fever vaccine responses in identical twins.

The sequenced material came from PBMCs. The source is a woman younger than 30 in good health.

This chain uses TRBV12-3 or TRBV12-4 with TRBJ2-3; 14 positions agree with TRBD2. CDR3 length: 16 amino acids. V was clipped by 5 bases and J by 4 bases; unmatched bases: 5. CDR3 residues: CASSRGLAGAADTQYF. The CDR3 nucleotides are TGTGCCAGCAGTAGGGGACTAGCGGGAGCAGCAGATACGCAGTATTTT.

This chain uses TRBV3-1 with TRBJ2-3; the match to TRBD2 covers 12 bases. From germline, CDR1 is LGHDT and CDR2 YNNKEL (reference sequence). The CDR3 is 18 residues long. V lost 0 bases, J lost 2 bases, and 6 bases stayed unmatched. CDR3 nucleotides: TGTGCCAGCAGCCAAGACCCTAGACTAGCGGGGGTCACAGATACGCAGTATTTT. Its protein product is CASSQDPRLAGVTDTQYF.